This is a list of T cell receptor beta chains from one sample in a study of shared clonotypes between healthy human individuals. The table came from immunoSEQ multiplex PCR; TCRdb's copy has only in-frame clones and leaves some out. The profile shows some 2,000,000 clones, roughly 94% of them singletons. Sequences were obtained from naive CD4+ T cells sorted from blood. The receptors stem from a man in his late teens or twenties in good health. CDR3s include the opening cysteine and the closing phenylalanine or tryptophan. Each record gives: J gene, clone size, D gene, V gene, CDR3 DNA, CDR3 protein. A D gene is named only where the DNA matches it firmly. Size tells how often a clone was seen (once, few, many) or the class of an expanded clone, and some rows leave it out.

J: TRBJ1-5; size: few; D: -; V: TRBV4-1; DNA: TGCGCCAGCAGCCCTCAGGTACTCACTAATCAGCCCCAGCATTTT; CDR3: CASSPQVLTNQPQHF
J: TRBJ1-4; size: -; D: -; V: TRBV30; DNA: TGTGCCTGGAGTGTGAGGGCGGGGGTCGGTGAAAAACTGTTTTTT; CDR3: CAWSVRAGVGEKLFF
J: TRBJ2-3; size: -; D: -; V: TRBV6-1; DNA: TGTGCCAGCAGTGAAACCGGGGATACGCAGTATTTT; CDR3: CASSETGDTQYF
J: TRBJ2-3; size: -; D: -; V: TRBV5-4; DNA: TGTGCCAGCAGCCCGGGTGGGCAGGTGGGCTTATTCACAGATACGCAGTATTTT; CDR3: CASSPGGQVGLFTDTQYF
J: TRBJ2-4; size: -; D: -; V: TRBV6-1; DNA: TGTGCCAGCAGAGAGGCAGGCATTCAGTACTTC; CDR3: CASREAGIQYF
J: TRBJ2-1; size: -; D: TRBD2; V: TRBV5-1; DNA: TGCGCCAGCAGCTTGTTGGCGGGACTAGGGTCCGCTAATGAGCAGTTCTTC; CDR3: CASSLLAGLGSANEQFF
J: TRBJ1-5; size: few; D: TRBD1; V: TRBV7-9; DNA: TGTGCCAGCAGCACCAGGGGGAGCAATCAGCCCCAGCATTTT; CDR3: CASSTRGSNQPQHF
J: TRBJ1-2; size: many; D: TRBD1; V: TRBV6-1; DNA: TGTGCCAGCAGTGAAAGGACAGGGAACCCCCGAGGCTACACCTTC; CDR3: CASSERTGNPRGYTF
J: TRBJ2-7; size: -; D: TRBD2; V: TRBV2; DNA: TGTGCCAGCGGACTAGCGGGGGGGCCTTACGAGCAGTACTTC; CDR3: CASGLAGGPYEQYF
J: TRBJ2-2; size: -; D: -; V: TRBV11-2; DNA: TGTGCCAGCAGCTTAGTAGAGAACACCGGGGAGCTGTTTTTT; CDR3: CASSLVENTGELFF
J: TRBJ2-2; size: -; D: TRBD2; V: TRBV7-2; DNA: TGTGCCACCGGGACTAGCGGGAACACCGGGGAGCTGTTTTTT; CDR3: CATGTSGNTGELFF
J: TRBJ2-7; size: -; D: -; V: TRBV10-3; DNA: TGTGCCATCAGGAGAGGCGCGGGAAGCTACGAGCAGTACTTC; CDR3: CAIRRGAGSYEQYF
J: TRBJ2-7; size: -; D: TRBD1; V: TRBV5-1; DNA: TGCGCCAGCAGCACGGGACAGGGACTATACGAGCAGTACTTC; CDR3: CASSTGQGLYEQYF
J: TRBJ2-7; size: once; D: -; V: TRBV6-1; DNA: TGTGCCAGCAGCGTACCTAACACCTACGAGCAGTACTTC; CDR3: CASSVPNTYEQYF
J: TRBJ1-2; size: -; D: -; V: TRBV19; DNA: TGTGCCAGTAGTATTCCCTACTCCAACTATGGCTACACCTTC; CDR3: CASSIPYSNYGYTF